This TCR beta chain was recovered during a study of technical replicates of blood from a handful of donors. V dropped 4 bases and J dropped 1 base, with 12 bases sitting between them. Germline V gives CDR1 SGDLS, CDR2 YYNGEE. The CDR3 covers 15 residues. The repertoire was sequenced with immunoSEQ multiplex PCR; TCRdb's copy has only in-frame clones and lacks some. The sample lists about 73,000 clones; roughly 93% were seen once. The rearrangement uses TRBV9 and TRBJ2-1; D call uncertain. The TCR comes from a human donor in good health. Sequencing was carried out using T cells isolated from PBMCs. The CDR3 spells CASSLDAESYNEQFF. CDR3 sequence (DNA): TGTGCCAGCAGCCTCGACGCGGAGTCCTACAATGAGCAGTTCTTC.